This TCR beta chain derives from a study of CD8 T cells in ankylosing spondylitis. Each TCR beta library was made by quantitative 5'-RACE that incorporated molecular barcodes. TCRdb re-called the 5' RACE reads through MiXCR, storing one row per CDR3 protein. The sample includes 650,000 to 800,000 distinct CDR3 sequences, around 20% seen only once; the top ten take approximately 18%. The study, taken as a whole, reports: Those disease-linked clones were CD8+; they were also relatively rare in peripheral blood. Certain motif variants had earlier appeared in reactive arthritis synovial fluid and blood. About 8 highly homologous variants made up a TCR beta motif that seemed to typify ankylosing spondylitis blood. Significantly higher representation of disease-linked clones was reported for matched ankylosing spondylitis synovial fluid.

Germline V lookup: CDR1 SSHAT, CDR2 FNYEAQ (reference sequence). Trimming took 5 bases from V and 5 from J, leaving 18 bases between them. The CDR3 sequence is 15 residues long. Turning to this clonotype: Its antigen is undetermined.

This TCR derives from a male donor with ankylosing spondylitis. This chain connects TRBV7-7 to TRBJ2-5; D may be TRBD1 (6 bases). Sample: blood, either unsorted or a sorted T cell fraction (not recorded which). The CDR3 reads CASSPTTGLLETQYF. The DNA of the CDR3 is TGTGCCAGCAGCCCTACGACAGGATTGCTTGAGACCCAGTACTTC.